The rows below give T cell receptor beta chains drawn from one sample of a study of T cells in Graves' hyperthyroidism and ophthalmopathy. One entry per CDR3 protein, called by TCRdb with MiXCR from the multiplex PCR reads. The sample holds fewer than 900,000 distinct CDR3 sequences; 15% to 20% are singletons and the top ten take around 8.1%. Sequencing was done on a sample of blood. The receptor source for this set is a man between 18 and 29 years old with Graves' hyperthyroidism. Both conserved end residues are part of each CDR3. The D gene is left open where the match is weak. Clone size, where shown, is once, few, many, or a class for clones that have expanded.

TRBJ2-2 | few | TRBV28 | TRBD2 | CASSYSGRGEGELFF | TGTGCCAGCAGTTACTCGGGACGGGGGGAAGGGGAGCTGTTTTTT
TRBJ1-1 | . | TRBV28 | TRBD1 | CASSLGRWDRMNTEAFF | TGTGCCAGCAGTCTGGGTCGTTGGGACAGAATGAACACTGAAGCTTTCTTT
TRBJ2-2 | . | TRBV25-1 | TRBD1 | CASETGGGTGELFF | TGTGCCAGCGAGACAGGGGGCGGCACCGGGGAGCTGTTTTTT
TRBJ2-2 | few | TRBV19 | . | CASSNPRADSTGELFF | TGTGCCAGTAGCAACCCGAGAGCGGACAGCACCGGGGAGCTGTTTTTT
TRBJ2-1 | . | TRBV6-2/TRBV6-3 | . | CASSYWGSGSNEQFF | TGTGCCAGCAGTTACTGGGGTTCGGGATCCAATGAGCAGTTCTTC
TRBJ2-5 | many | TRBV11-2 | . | CASSLDAGMETQYF | TGTGCCAGCAGCTTAGATGCCGGAATGGAGACCCAGTACTTC
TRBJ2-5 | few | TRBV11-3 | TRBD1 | CASSLTTGAGAQYF | TGTGCCAGCAGTTTAACCACAGGGGCAGGGGCCCAGTACTTC
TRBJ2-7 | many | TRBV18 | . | CASSRASREQYF | TGTGCCAGCTCACGGGCTTCAAGAGAGCAGTACTTC
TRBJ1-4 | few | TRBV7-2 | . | CASSRGPSNADRLFF | TGTGCCAGCAGCCGGGGACCGTCTAACGCGGATCGACTGTTTTTT
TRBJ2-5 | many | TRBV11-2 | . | CASSERDLALRTQYF | TGTGCCAGCAGCGAAAGGGACTTGGCTTTAAGGACCCAGTACTTC
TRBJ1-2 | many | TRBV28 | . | CASSDRPDYGYTF | TGTGCCAGCAGTGACAGACCAGACTATGGCTACACCTTC
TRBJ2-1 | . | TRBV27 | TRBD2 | CASSSTTGGPGGNEQFF | TGTGCCAGCAGTTCAACTACAGGTGGCCCCGGGGGGAATGAGCAGTTCTTC
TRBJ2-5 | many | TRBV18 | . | CASSPSPGPGETQYF | TGTGCCAGCTCACCTAGCCCAGGGCCCGGAGAGACCCAGTACTTC
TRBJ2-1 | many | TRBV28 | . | CASGRTKAYNEQFF | TGTGCCAGCGGTAGGACTAAAGCCTACAATGAGCAGTTCTTC
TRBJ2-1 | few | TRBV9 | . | CASSVGGGRSNEQFF | TGTGCCAGCAGCGTAGGGGGGGGCAGGTCCAATGAGCAGTTCTTC
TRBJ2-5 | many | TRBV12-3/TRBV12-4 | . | CASSLALSLRETQYF | TGTGCCAGCAGTTTAGCGCTTAGTTTGCGTGAGACCCAGTACTTC
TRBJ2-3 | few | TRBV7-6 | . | CASTFKAWGKRGYF | TGTGCCAGCACCTTCAAAGCGTGGGGCAAGCGCGGGTATTTT
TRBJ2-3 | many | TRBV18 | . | CASSPFRNTQYF | TGTGCCAGCTCACCATTTAGAAATACGCAGTATTTT
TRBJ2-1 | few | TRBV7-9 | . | CASSPNPLGTFIHPTNNEQFF | TGTGCCAGCAGCCCGAATCCATTAGGGACTTTCATCCATCCTACTAACAATGAGCAGTTCTTC
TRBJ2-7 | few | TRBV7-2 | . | CASSVGQPTNEQYF | TGTGCCAGCAGCGTAGGACAGCCTACTAACGAGCAGTACTTC